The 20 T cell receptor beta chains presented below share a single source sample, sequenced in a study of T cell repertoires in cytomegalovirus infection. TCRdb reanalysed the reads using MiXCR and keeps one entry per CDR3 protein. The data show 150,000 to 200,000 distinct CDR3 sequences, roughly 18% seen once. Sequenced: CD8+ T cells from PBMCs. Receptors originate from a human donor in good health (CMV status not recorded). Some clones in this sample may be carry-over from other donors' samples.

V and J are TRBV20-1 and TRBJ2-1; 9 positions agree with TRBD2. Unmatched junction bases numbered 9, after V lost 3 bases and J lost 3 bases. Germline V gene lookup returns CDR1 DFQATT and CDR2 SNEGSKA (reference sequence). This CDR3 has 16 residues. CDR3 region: CSARSRGGAYYNEQFF. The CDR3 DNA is TGCAGTGCTAGGTCACGCGGGGGGGCCTACTACAATGAGCAGTTCTTC.

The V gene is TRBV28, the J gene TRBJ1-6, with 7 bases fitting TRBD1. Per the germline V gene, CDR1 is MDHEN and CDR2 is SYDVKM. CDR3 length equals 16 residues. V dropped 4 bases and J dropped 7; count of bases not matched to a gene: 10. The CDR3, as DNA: TGTGCCAGCAGTTCCTCGACAGGGTATATCAATTCACCCCTCCACTTT. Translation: CASSSSTGYINSPLHF.

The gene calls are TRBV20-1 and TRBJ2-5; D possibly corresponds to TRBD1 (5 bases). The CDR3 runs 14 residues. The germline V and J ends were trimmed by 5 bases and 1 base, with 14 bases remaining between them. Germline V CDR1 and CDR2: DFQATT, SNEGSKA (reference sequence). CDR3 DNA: TGCAGTGCTGGGGCCTACAGGAGCCAAGAGACCCAGTACTTC. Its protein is CSAGAYRSQETQYF.

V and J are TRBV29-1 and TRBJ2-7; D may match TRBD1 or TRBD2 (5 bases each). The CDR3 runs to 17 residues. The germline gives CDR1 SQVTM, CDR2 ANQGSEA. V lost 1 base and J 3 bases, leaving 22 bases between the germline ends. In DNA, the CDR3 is TGCAGCGTTGAAGCTAAGGGACGTCTTCTCGGTCACTACGAGCAGTACTTC. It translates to CSVEAKGRLLGHYEQYF.

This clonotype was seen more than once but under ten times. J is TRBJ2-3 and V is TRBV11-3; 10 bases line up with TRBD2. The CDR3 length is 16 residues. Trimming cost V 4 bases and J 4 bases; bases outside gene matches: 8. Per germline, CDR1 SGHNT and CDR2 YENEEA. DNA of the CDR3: TGTGCCAGCAGCTCCACTCTAGCGGGAGTCGCAGATACGCAGTATTTT. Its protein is CASSSTLAGVADTQYF. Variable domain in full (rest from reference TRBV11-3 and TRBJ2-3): EAGVVQSPRYKIIEKKQPVAFWCNPISGHNTLYWYLQNLGQGPELLIRYENEEAVDDSQLPKDRFSAERLKGVDSTLKIQPAELGDSAVYLCASSSTLAGVADTQYFGPGTRLTVL.

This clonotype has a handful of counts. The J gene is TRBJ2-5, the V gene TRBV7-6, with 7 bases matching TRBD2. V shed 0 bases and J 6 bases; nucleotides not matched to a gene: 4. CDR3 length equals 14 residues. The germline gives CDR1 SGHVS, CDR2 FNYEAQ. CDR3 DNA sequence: TGTGCCAGCAGCTTAGCTCCCGGGAGGCAGACCCAGTACTTC. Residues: CASSLAPGRQTQYF.

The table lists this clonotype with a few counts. CDR3 nucleotides: TGTGCCAGCAGTTTGGAGGCCTCCATCGGGGAGCTGTTTTTT. It is translated as CASSLEASIGELFF. J is TRBJ2-2 and V is TRBV28; a possible D gene is TRBD2 (5 bases). Per the germline V gene, CDR1 is MDHEN and CDR2 is SYDVKM. CDR3 size: 14 residues. V was pared by 3 bases and J by 7 bases, with 12 bases between.

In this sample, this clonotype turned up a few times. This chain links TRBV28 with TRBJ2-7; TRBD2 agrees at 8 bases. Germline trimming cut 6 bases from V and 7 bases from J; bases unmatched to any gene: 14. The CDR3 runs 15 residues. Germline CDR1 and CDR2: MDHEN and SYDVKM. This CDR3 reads CASRPPEAGVGEQYF. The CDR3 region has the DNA TGTGCCAGCAGACCCCCGGAAGCGGGAGTGGGGGAGCAGTACTTC.

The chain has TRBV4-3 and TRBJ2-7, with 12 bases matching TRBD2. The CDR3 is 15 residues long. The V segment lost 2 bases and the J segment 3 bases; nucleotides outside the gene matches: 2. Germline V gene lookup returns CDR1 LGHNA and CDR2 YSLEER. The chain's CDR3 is CASSQSTSGSYEQYF. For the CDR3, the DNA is TGCGCCAGCAGCCAATCGACTAGCGGGAGCTACGAGCAGTACTTC.

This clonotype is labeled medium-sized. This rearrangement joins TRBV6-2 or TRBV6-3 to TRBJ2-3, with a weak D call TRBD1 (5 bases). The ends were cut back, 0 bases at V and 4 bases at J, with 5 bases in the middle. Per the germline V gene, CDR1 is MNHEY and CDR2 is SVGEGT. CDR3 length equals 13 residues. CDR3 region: CASSYSGADTQYF. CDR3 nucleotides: TGTGCCAGCAGTTACTCAGGGGCAGATACGCAGTATTTT.

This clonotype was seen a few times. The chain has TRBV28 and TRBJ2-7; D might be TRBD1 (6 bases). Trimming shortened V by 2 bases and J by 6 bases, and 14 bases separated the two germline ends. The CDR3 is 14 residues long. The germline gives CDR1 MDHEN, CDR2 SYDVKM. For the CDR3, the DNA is TGTGCCAGCAGTTTAACCAGAAGGGGGACCGAGCAGTACTTC. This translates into CASSLTRRGTEQYF.

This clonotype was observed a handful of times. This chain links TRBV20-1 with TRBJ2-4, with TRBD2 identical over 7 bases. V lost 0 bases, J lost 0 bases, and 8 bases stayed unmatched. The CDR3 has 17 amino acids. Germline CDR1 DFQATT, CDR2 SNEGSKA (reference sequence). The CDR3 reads CSARDQRGTIAKNIQYF. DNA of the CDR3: TGCAGTGCTAGAGATCAACGGGGGACTATAGCCAAAAACATTCAGTACTTC.

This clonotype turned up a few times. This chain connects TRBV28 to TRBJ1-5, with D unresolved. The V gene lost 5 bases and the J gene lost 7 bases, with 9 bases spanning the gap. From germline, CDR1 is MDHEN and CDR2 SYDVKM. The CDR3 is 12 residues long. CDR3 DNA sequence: TGTGCCAGCAGTCCCCCTTACCAGCCCCAGCATTTT. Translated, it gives CASSPPYQPQHF. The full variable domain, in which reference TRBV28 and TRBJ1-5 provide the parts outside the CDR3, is DVKVTQSSRYLVKRTGEKVFLECVQDMDHENMFWYRQDPGLGLRLIYFSYDVKMKEKGDIPEGYSVSREKKERFSLILESASTNQTSMYLCASSPPYQPQHFGDGTRLSIL.

CDR3 amino acids: CASTPGPGGPHNEQFF. In nucleotides, the CDR3 is TGTGCCAGCACCCCGGGCCCCGGGGGCCCTCACAATGAGCAGTTCTTC. The J gene is TRBJ2-1, the V gene TRBV6-4; D might be TRBD1 or TRBD2, each matching 6 bases. CDR3 length: 16 residues. CDR1 is MRHNA and CDR2 is SNTAGT in the germline V gene. V lost 7 bases to trimming and J lost 5 bases, with 21 bases between them.

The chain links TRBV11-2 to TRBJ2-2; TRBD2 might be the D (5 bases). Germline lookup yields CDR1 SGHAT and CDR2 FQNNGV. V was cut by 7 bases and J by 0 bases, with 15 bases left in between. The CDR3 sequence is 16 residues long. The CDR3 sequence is CASTQIGNPNTGELFF. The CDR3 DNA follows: TGTGCCAGCACCCAAATCGGGAATCCGAACACCGGGGAGCTGTTTTTT.

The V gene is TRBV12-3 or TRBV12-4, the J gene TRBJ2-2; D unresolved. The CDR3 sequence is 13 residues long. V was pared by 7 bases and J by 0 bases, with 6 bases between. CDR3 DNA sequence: TGTGCCAGCAAATACGCGAACACCGGGGAGCTGTTTTTT. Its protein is CASKYANTGELFF.

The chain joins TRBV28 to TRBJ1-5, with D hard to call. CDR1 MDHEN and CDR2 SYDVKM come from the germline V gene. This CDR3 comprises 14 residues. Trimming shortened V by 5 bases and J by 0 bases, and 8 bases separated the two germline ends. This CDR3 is CASSARYSNQPQHF. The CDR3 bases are TGTGCCAGCAGTGCACGTTATAGCAATCAGCCCCAGCATTTT.

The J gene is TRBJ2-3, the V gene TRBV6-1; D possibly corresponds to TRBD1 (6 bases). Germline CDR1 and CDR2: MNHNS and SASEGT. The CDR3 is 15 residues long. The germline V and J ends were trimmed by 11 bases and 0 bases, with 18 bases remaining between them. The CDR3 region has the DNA TGTGCCCGACCTCAGGACAGCCATAGCACAGATACGCAGTATTTT. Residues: CARPQDSHSTDTQYF.

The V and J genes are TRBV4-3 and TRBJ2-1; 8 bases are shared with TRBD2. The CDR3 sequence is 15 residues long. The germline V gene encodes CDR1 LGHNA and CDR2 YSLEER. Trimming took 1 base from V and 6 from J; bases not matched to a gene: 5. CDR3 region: CASSQGTSSPNEQFF. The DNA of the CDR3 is TGCGCCAGCAGCCAAGGGACTAGCTCGCCCAATGAGCAGTTCTTC.

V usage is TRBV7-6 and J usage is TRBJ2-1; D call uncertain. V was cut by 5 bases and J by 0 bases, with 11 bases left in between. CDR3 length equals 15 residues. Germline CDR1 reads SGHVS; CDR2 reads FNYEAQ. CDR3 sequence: CASSPYTSSYNEQFF. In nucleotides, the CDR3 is TGTGCCAGCAGCCCCTACACGAGCTCCTACAATGAGCAGTTCTTC.